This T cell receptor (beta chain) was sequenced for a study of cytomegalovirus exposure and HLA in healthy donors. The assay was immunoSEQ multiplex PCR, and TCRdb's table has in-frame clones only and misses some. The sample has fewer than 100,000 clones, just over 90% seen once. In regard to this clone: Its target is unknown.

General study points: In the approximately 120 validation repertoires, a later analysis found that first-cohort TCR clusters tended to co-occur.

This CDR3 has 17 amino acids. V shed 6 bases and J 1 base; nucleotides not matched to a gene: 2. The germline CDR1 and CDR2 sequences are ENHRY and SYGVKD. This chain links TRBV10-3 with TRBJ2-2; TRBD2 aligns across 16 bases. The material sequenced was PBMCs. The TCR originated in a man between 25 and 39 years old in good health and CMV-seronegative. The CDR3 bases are TGTGCCATCAGGGGACTAGCGGGGGGGAAGAACACCGGGGAGCTGTTTTTT. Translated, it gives CAIRGLAGGKNTGELFF.